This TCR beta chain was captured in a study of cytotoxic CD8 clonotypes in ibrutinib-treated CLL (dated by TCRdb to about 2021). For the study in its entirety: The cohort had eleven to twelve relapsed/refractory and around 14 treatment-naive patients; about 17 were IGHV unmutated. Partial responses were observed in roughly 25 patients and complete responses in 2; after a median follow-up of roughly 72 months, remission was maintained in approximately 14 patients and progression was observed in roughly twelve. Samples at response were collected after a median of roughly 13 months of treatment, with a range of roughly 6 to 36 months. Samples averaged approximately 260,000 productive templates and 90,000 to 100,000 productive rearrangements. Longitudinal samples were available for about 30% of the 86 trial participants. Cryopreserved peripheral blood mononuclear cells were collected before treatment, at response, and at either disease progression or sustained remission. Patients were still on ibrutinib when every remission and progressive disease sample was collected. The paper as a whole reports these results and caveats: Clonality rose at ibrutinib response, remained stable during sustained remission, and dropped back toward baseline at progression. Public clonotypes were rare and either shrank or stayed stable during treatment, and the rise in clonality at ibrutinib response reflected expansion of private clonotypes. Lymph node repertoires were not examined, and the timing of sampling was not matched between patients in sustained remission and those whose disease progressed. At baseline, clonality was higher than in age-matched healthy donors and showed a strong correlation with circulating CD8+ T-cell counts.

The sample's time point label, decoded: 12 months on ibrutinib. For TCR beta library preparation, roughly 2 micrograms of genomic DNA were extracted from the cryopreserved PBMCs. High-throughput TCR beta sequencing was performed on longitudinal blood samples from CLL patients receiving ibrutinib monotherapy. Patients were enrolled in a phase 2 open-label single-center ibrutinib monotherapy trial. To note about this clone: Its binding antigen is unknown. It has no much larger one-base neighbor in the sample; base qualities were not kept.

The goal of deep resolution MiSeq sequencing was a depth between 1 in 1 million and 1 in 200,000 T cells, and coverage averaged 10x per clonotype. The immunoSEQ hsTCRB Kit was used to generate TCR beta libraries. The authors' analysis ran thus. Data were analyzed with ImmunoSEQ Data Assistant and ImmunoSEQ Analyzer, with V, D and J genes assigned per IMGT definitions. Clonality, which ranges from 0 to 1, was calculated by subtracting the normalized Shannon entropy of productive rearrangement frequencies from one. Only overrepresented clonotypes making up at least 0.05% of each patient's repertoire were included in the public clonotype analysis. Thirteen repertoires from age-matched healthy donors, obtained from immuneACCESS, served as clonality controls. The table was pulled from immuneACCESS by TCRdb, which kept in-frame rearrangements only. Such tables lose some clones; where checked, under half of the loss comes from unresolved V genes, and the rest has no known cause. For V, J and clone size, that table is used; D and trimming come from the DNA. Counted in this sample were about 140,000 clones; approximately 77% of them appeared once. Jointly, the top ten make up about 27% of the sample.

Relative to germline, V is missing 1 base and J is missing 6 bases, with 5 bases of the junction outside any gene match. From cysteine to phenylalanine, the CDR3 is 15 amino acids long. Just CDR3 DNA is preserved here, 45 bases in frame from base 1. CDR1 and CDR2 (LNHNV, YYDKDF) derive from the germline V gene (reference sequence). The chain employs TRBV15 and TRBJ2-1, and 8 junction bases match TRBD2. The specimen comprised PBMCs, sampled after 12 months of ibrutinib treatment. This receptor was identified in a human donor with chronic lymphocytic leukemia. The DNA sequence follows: TGTGCCACCAGCAGAGTTTCTAGCGGGTCCAATGAGCAGTTCTTC. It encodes CATSRVSSGSNEQFF.